The T cell receptor (beta chain) described here comes from a study of circulating CD8 cells and anti-PD-1 response in melanoma. Study context: Complete or partial response defined responders; stable or progressive disease, non-responders. Study-wide results and limits: Experiments were generally run without replicates.

As concerns this clonotype: Its antigen remains unknown.

The QIAseq Immune Repertoire TCR panel built the libraries from roughly 16 ng of total RNA. One entry per CDR3 protein results from TCRdb running MiXCR on the reads. The repertoire holds about 390 distinct CDR3 sequences, with roughly 15% as singletons. Live CD3+CD8+TCRalphabeta+ cells were sorted into four subsets by PD-1 and/or TIGIT. The CDR3 runs to 17 residues. Germline CDR1 KGHDR, CDR2 SFDVKD. The junction had 15 bases not matched to a gene; V was cut back by 6 bases and J by 7 bases. This chain joins TRBV24-1 and TRBJ2-4; the match to TRBD2 covers 9 bases. The source of this sequence is a human donor with melanoma. The specimen comprised CD8+ T cells from PBMCs, sampled at baseline or after one month of anti-PD-1 therapy (not recorded which). CDR3 bases: TGTGCCACCAGTTCTGGGACTGGCGGGAGGGCCGGGAACATTCAGTACTTC. It yields the protein CATSSGTGGRAGNIQYF.